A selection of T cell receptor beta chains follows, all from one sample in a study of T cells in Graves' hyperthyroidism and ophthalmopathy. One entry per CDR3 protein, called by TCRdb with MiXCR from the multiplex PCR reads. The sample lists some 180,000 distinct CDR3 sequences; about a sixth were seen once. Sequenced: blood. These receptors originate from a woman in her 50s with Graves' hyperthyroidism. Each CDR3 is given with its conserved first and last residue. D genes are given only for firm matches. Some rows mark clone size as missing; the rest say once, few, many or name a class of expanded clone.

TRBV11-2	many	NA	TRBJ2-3	TGTGCCAGCAGCCCCAGAGGGGGTGGCACAGATACGCAGTATTTT	CASSPRGGGTDTQYF
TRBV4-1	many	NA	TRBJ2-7	TGCGCCAGCAGCCAAGATGCGGGACAAGATGGGGAGCAGTACTTC	CASSQDAGQDGEQYF
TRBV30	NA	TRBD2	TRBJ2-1	TGTGCCTGGAGTGAGGGACTAGCGGGAGGGGGGGAGCAGTTCTTC	CAWSEGLAGGGEQFF
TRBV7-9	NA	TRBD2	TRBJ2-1	TGTGCCAGCAGCCGTAGCGGGAGGTTACAGTTCTTC	CASSRSGRLQFF
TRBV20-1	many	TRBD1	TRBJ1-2	TGCAGTGCTAGGGAGGGGGCTAGGTATGGCTACACCTTC	CSAREGARYGYTF
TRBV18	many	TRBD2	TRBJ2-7	TGTGCCAGCTCACCGTTTTCTAAGCGGGAGGGGTACGAGCAGTACTTC	CASSPFSKREGYEQYF
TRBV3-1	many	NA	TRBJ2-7	TGTGCCAGCACCCCCGCACACACCTACGAGCAGTACTTC	CASTPAHTYEQYF
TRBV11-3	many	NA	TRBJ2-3	TGTGCCAGCAGCTTAACCGGACCACCGCAGAATTTT	CASSLTGPPQNF
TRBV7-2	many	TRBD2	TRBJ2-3	TGTGCCAGCAGAACCGGGACTAGCGGACCAGATACGCAGTATTTT	CASRTGTSGPDTQYF
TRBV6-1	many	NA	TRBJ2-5	TGTGCCAGCAGTGAATTTCCAGACCCAGAGACCCAGTACTTC	CASSEFPDPETQYF
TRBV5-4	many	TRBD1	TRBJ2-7	TGTGCCAGCAGTGCGTGGGACAGGGCCCTCCGACTCCTTTACGAGCAGTACTTC	CASSAWDRALRLLYEQYF
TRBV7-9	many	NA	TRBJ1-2	TGTGCCAGCAGCCTCAACTATGGCTACACCTTC	CASSLNYGYTF
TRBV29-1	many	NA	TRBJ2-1	TGCAGCGCAAAGGCGGTGGTAGCGGTTAGCTCCTACAATGAGCAGTTCTTC	CSAKAVVAVSSYNEQFF
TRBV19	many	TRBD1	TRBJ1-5	TGTGCCAGTAGTACGACAGGGACGGGTCAGCCCCAGCATTTT	CASSTTGTGQPQHF
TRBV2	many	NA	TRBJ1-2	TGTGCCAGCAGTGAAGTCCCCCGGTACTATGGCTACACCTTC	CASSEVPRYYGYTF
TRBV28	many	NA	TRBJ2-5	TGTGCCAGCTCCAGATCCAGGGTCCAACGAAGCCAAGAGACCCAGTACTTC	CASSRSRVQRSQETQYF
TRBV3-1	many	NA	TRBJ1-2	TGTGCCAGCAGTGATTCAGAAGGGATCGGTGGCTACACCTTC	CASSDSEGIGGYTF
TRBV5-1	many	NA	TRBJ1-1	TGCGCCAGCAGCCCGGGACGGATGAACACTGAAGCTTTCTTT	CASSPGRMNTEAFF
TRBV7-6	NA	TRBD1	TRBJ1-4	TGTGCCAGCAGCTTAATGTCAGGACAGGGGGCAACTAATGAAAAACTGTTTTTT	CASSLMSGQGATNEKLFF
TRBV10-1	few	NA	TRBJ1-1	TGCGCCAGCAGTGAGTGGGGAAGCGGGACTGAAGCTTTCTTT	CASSEWGSGTEAFF
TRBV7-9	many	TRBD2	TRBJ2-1	TGTGCCAGCAGCTTTACAACTAGCGGGAGGGCCAATGAGCAGTTCTTC	CASSFTTSGRANEQFF
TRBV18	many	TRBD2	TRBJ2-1	TGTGCCAGCTCACCGGTTGCGGGAGTCCTTGAGCAGTTCTTC	CASSPVAGVLEQFF
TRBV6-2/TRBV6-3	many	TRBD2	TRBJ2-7	TGTGCCAGCAGTTACTCGCAAAAGCCTAGCGGGAGGGCCTACGAGCAGTACTTC	CASSYSQKPSGRAYEQYF
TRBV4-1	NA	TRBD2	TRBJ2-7	TGCGCCAGCAGCCAAGAGGGCGGGAGGTCCTACGAGCAGTACTTC	CASSQEGGRSYEQYF
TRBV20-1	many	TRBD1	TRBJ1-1	TGCAGTGCTCCCTCAGGGGGGGTCACTGAAGCTTTCTTT	CSAPSGGVTEAFF
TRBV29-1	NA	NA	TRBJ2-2	TGCAGCGTTGAGCGAACAGGAAACACCGGGGAGCTGTTTTTT	CSVERTGNTGELFF
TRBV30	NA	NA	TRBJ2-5	TGTGCCTGGAGTGTACTGGGGGGTGGGGAGACCCAGTACTTC	CAWSVLGGGETQYF
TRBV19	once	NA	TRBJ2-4	TGTGCCTCGGGTCGGTCGGCCAAAAACATTCAGTACTTC	CASGRSAKNIQYF
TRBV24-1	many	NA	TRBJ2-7	TGTGCCACCAGTGAGAACAGGGTCGACGAGCAGTACTTC	CATSENRVDEQYF
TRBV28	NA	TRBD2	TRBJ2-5	TGTGCCAGCAGTCTAGGGACTACCAAACAAGAGACCCAGTACTTC	CASSLGTTKQETQYF
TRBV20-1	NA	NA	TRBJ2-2	TGCAGTGCGATACTGGGGTCTACCTCCACCGGGGAGCTGTTTTTT	CSAILGSTSTGELFF
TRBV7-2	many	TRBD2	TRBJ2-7	TGTGCCAGCAGCCGATGGACTAGCGGGAGCGACGAGCAGTACTTC	CASSRWTSGSDEQYF
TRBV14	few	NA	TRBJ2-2	TGTGCCAGCAGCCAGGACTCTTTCTGGGAGCTGTTTTTT	CASSQDSFWELFF
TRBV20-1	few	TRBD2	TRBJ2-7	TGCAGTGCTAGCGGGACCCAGAGTGCGGGAGGGCCCCACGAGCAGTACTTC	CSASGTQSAGGPHEQYF
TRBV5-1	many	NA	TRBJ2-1	TGCGCCAGCGACAGCGGGTCTGTGTTAGGGTCCAATGAGCAGTTCTTC	CASDSGSVLGSNEQFF
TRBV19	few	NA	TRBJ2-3	TGTGCCAGTAGTATAGCGGCTAGCACAGATACGCAGTATTTT	CASSIAASTDTQYF
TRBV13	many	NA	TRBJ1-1	TGTGCCAGCAGCTTAGTAGGTCGGATGAACACTGAAGCTTTCTTT	CASSLVGRMNTEAFF
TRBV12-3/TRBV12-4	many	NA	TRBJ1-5	TGTGCCAGCAGTTTGAACGGGAATCAGCCCCAGCATTTT	CASSLNGNQPQHF
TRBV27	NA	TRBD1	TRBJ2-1	TGTGCCAGCAGTTTCAACCGCCCGGGACAGGAGCAGTTCTTC	CASSFNRPGQEQFF
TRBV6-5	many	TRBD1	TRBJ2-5	TGTGCCAGCAGTTACGGTCAGGGGGCTCTATTCCAAGAGACCCAGTACTTC	CASSYGQGALFQETQYF
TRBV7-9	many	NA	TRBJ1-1	TGTGCCAGCAGCTTTTTATCAGGGAACACTGAAGCTTTCTTT	CASSFLSGNTEAFF
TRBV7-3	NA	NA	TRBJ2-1	TGTGCCAGCAGCCCATCGGCTCAGAATGAGCAGTTCTTC	CASSPSAQNEQFF
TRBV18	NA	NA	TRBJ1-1	TGTGCCAGCTCACGATCCGACAAGAACACTGAAGCTTTCTTT	CASSRSDKNTEAFF